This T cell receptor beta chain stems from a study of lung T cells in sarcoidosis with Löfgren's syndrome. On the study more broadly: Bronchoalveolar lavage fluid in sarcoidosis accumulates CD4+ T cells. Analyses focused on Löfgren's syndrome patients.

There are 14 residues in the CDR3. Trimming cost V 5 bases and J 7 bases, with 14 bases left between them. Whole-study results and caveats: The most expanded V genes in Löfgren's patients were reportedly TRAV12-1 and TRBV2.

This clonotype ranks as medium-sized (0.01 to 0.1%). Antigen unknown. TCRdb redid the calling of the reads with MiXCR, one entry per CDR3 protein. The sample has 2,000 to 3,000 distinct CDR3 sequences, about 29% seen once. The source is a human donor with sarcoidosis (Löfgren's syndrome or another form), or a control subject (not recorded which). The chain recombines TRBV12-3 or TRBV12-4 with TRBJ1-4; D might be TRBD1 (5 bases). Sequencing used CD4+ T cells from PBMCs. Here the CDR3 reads CASSRGLFAEKLFF. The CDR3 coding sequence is TGTGCCAGCAGTAGGGGACTCTTCGCTGAAAAACTGTTTTTT.